A selection of T cell receptor beta chains follows, all from one sample in a study of response to subunit inactivated influenza vaccine. TCRdb called the RT-PCR reads again in MiXCR, with one record for every CDR3 protein. The sample records just under 550,000 distinct CDR3 sequences, less than 25% being singletons. These data were also filed under a second study, of T cells expressing NK-cell markers.

Sequencing was performed on CD4+ T cells sorted from PBMCs, taken about 13 days after vaccination. The receptors stem from a man in his fifties or sixties who received an inactivated influenza vaccine. Both conserved end residues are part of each CDR3. The order of the fields is CDR3 DNA, CDR3 protein, J gene, CDR3 length, clone size, V gene, D gene. The D gene is left open where the match is weak. Some rows have no size entry. The others give once, few or many, or a class for an expanded clone.

CDR3nt: TGCGCCAGCAGCTTGGCTGGCGGGGGGGCGAACACCGGGGAGCTGTTTTTT
CDR3aa: CASSLAGGGANTGELFF
j_gene: TRBJ2-2
len: 17
abundance: once
v_gene: TRBV5-1
d_gene: TRBD2

CDR3nt: TGTGCCAGCAGTGAAGGTGGTGCGGGGGGGTCCACAGATACGCAGTATTTT
CDR3aa: CASSEGGAGGSTDTQYF
j_gene: TRBJ2-3
len: 17
abundance: NA
v_gene: TRBV25-1
d_gene: TRBD2

CDR3nt: TGTGCCAGCAGTTGGGGCTCGTTGAAACAAGAGACCCAGTACTTC
CDR3aa: CASSWGSLKQETQYF
j_gene: TRBJ2-5
len: 15
abundance: few
v_gene: TRBV12-3/TRBV12-4
d_gene: NA

CDR3nt: TGCGCCAGCAGCTTGGAGGGGCCGTACTACAATGAGCAGTTCTTC
CDR3aa: CASSLEGPYYNEQFF
j_gene: TRBJ2-1
len: 15
abundance: few
v_gene: TRBV5-1
d_gene: NA

CDR3nt: TGCGCCAGCACGCTTTCCAGGGCCACAGATACGCAGTATTTT
CDR3aa: CASTLSRATDTQYF
j_gene: TRBJ2-3
len: 14
abundance: NA
v_gene: TRBV5-1
d_gene: NA

CDR3nt: TGTGCCAGCAGCTACGCGGCTACCGGAGGGACCCAGTACTTC
CDR3aa: CASSYAATGGTQYF
j_gene: TRBJ2-5
len: 14
abundance: NA
v_gene: TRBV5-4
d_gene: NA

CDR3nt: TGTGCCAGCAGCCGTCGGCTAGCGGCTAACAATGAGCAGTTCTTC
CDR3aa: CASSRRLAANNEQFF
j_gene: TRBJ2-1
len: 15
abundance: NA
v_gene: TRBV28
d_gene: TRBD2

CDR3nt: TGCAGTGCTGAACTAATTACAGGGGGCAATGAGCAGTTCTTC
CDR3aa: CSAELITGGNEQFF
j_gene: TRBJ2-1
len: 14
abundance: NA
v_gene: TRBV20-1
d_gene: TRBD1

CDR3nt: TGCAGTGCTAGGGGGACTAGCGGGCGCCCCGAGTATTTT
CDR3aa: CSARGTSGRPEYF
j_gene: TRBJ2-3
len: 13
abundance: NA
v_gene: TRBV20-1
d_gene: TRBD2

CDR3nt: TGTGCCAGCAGCGAGGTTGGGGGAGGGCAGTACTTC
CDR3aa: CASSEVGGGQYF
j_gene: TRBJ2-7
len: 12
abundance: NA
v_gene: TRBV9
d_gene: NA

CDR3nt: TGTGCCAGCAGTTGGGGAAAGGGTGGGCAGTTCTTC
CDR3aa: CASSWGKGGQFF
j_gene: TRBJ2-1
len: 12
abundance: NA
v_gene: TRBV6-5
d_gene: NA

CDR3nt: TGTGCCAGCAGCGGCCGGGCCTTCACCGGGGAGCTGTTTTTT
CDR3aa: CASSGRAFTGELFF
j_gene: TRBJ2-2
len: 14
abundance: NA
v_gene: TRBV7-8
d_gene: NA

CDR3nt: TGTGCCAGCAGCTTGGCCGTCGGCAGGGGACACACCTTC
CDR3aa: CASSLAVGRGHTF
j_gene: TRBJ1-2
len: 13
abundance: NA
v_gene: TRBV5-5
d_gene: NA

CDR3nt: TGTGCCAGCAGCAGTTTCAGGGGAAGTTGGTACGGCTACACCTTC
CDR3aa: CASSSFRGSWYGYTF
j_gene: TRBJ1-2
len: 15
abundance: NA
v_gene: TRBV11-2
d_gene: NA

CDR3nt: TGTGCCACCAGCAGAGACCCAGCAGGGAGGGGCACCGGGGAGCTGTTTTTT
CDR3aa: CATSRDPAGRGTGELFF
j_gene: TRBJ2-2
len: 17
abundance: NA
v_gene: TRBV15
d_gene: TRBD2

CDR3nt: TGTGCCATCCGAGGGGGGGCGGGACAGCCCCAGCATTTT
CDR3aa: CAIRGGAGQPQHF
j_gene: TRBJ1-5
len: 13
abundance: NA
v_gene: TRBV10-3
d_gene: NA

CDR3nt: TGTGCCAGCGCTAGCGGGAGCGCGCAAGAGACCCAGTACTTC
CDR3aa: CASASGSAQETQYF
j_gene: TRBJ2-5
len: 14
abundance: few
v_gene: TRBV7-2
d_gene: TRBD2

CDR3nt: TGTGCCAGCAGTAAACCGGGACTAGCGGACAATGAGCAGTTCTTC
CDR3aa: CASSKPGLADNEQFF
j_gene: TRBJ2-1
len: 15
abundance: NA
v_gene: TRBV6-1
d_gene: TRBD2

CDR3nt: TGTGCCAGCAGTACGCACTTGCGGCTAGCCAAAAACATTCAGTACTTC
CDR3aa: CASSTHLRLAKNIQYF
j_gene: TRBJ2-4
len: 16
abundance: NA
v_gene: TRBV12-3/TRBV12-4
d_gene: NA

CDR3nt: TGTGCCAGCAGTCCGGAGGCCCAGTACGAGCAGTACTTC
CDR3aa: CASSPEAQYEQYF
j_gene: TRBJ2-7
len: 13
abundance: NA
v_gene: TRBV5-6
d_gene: NA

CDR3nt: TGTGCCAGCAGTCCGGGACAGGTCCTAGCCAAAAACATTCAGTACTTC
CDR3aa: CASSPGQVLAKNIQYF
j_gene: TRBJ2-4
len: 16
abundance: NA
v_gene: TRBV12-3/TRBV12-4
d_gene: TRBD1

CDR3nt: TGTGCCAGCAGCCCCGAAGCGGGAGAATCAGATACGCAGTATTTT
CDR3aa: CASSPEAGESDTQYF
j_gene: TRBJ2-3
len: 15
abundance: once
v_gene: TRBV7-2
d_gene: TRBD2

CDR3nt: TGTGCCAGCACCAAGGGGTCTAGCGGGAGGGCCAGCACCGGGGAGCTGTTTTTT
CDR3aa: CASTKGSSGRASTGELFF
j_gene: TRBJ2-2
len: 18
abundance: NA
v_gene: TRBV6-1
d_gene: TRBD2

CDR3nt: TGCAGCGTTCGGGTCGGTGTTGCCGTGAACACTGAAGCTTTCTTT
CDR3aa: CSVRVGVAVNTEAFF
j_gene: TRBJ1-1
len: 15
abundance: many
v_gene: TRBV29-1
d_gene: NA

CDR3nt: TGTGCCATCAGTGACCCTCGGTTGGACGACGAGCAGTACTTC
CDR3aa: CAISDPRLDDEQYF
j_gene: TRBJ2-7
len: 14
abundance: few
v_gene: TRBV10-3
d_gene: NA

CDR3nt: TGTGCCAGCAGCCGGGACCCAGAAGAGACCCAGTACTTC
CDR3aa: CASSRDPEETQYF
j_gene: TRBJ2-5
len: 13
abundance: NA
v_gene: TRBV7-2
d_gene: NA

CDR3nt: TGTGCCACCAGTGACATCCACTCCACAGGGATTTACGAGCAGTACTTC
CDR3aa: CATSDIHSTGIYEQYF
j_gene: TRBJ2-7
len: 16
abundance: NA
v_gene: TRBV24-1
d_gene: NA